These T cell receptor beta chains were read from a single sample in a study of T cell changes during pregnancy in multiple sclerosis. This table comes from immunoSEQ multiplex PCR, and its TCRdb copy is limited to in-frame clones, with some not included. The table shows around 50,000 clones, with 92% occurring only once. The specimen was CD4+ T cells from peripheral blood mononuclear cells, collected after pregnancy. Receptors originate from a female donor in good health, enrolled as a control in a pregnancy study. The conserved cysteine and the conserved F or W are not part of the CDR3 here. The order of the fields is J gene, V gene, D gene, CDR3 protein. The D gene is left open where the match is weak.

j_gene: TRBJ2-3; v_gene: TRBV5-1; d_gene: TRBD2; CDR3aa: ASSPPSGWGTDTQY
j_gene: TRBJ2-5; v_gene: TRBV2; d_gene: .; CDR3aa: ASCRTVGELETQY
j_gene: TRBJ2-5; v_gene: TRBV6-6; d_gene: .; CDR3aa: ASSTHQPGQETQY
j_gene: TRBJ2-1; v_gene: TRBV10-3; d_gene: TRBD1; CDR3aa: AISFTGTGASNEQF
j_gene: TRBJ1-1; v_gene: TRBV25-1; d_gene: .; CDR3aa: ASSDLAGPTLEAF
j_gene: TRBJ1-5; v_gene: TRBV27; d_gene: .; CDR3aa: AREGGEGVRQPQH
j_gene: TRBJ2-5; v_gene: TRBV11-2; d_gene: .; CDR3aa: ASSAGSQETQY
j_gene: TRBJ2-3; v_gene: TRBV9; d_gene: TRBD2; CDR3aa: ASSVEEWGGTGVTQY
j_gene: TRBJ2-3; v_gene: TRBV7-7; d_gene: TRBD1; CDR3aa: ASSTGTGGTDTQY
j_gene: TRBJ2-5; v_gene: TRBV6-1; d_gene: TRBD2; CDR3aa: ASSEGRPGGGETQY
j_gene: TRBJ2-7; v_gene: TRBV27; d_gene: TRBD1; CDR3aa: ASSEGALTHEQY
j_gene: TRBJ2-2; v_gene: TRBV2; d_gene: .; CDR3aa: ASRVAVANTGELF
j_gene: TRBJ2-1; v_gene: TRBV5-1; d_gene: .; CDR3aa: ASSLVAGISYNEQF
j_gene: TRBJ2-5; v_gene: TRBV6-1; d_gene: TRBD2; CDR3aa: ASSERGGRGDQY
j_gene: TRBJ2-3; v_gene: TRBV5-5; d_gene: TRBD2; CDR3aa: ASSHIPGLAGVSTQY
j_gene: TRBJ2-5; v_gene: TRBV6-5; d_gene: .; CDR3aa: AFRGPETQY
j_gene: TRBJ2-3; v_gene: TRBV4-2; d_gene: TRBD2; CDR3aa: ASSQGSGSTDTQY
j_gene: TRBJ2-2; v_gene: TRBV5-1; d_gene: .; CDR3aa: ASSPFSRGTRELF
j_gene: TRBJ1-1; v_gene: TRBV11-1; d_gene: .; CDR3aa: ASSAQTGGTEAF
j_gene: TRBJ2-3; v_gene: TRBV5-4; d_gene: TRBD2; CDR3aa: ASRRIAGGPDTQY
j_gene: TRBJ1-5; v_gene: TRBV19; d_gene: TRBD1; CDR3aa: ASSQGTGGGQPQH
j_gene: TRBJ2-5; v_gene: TRBV15; d_gene: TRBD1; CDR3aa: ATKLGQGTATQY
j_gene: TRBJ2-7; v_gene: TRBV5-1; d_gene: .; CDR3aa: ASSLGTAVKQSSYEQY
j_gene: TRBJ1-5; v_gene: TRBV27; d_gene: TRBD1; CDR3aa: ASSLGQGSRPQH
j_gene: TRBJ2-3; v_gene: TRBV13; d_gene: TRBD2; CDR3aa: ASSPGGSRTDTQY
j_gene: TRBJ1-4; v_gene: TRBV18; d_gene: TRBD1; CDR3aa: ASSPGQTTNEKLF
j_gene: TRBJ2-1; v_gene: TRBV5-4; d_gene: .; CDR3aa: ASSLPGLGNEQF
j_gene: TRBJ1-5; v_gene: TRBV7-9; d_gene: TRBD1; CDR3aa: ASSFTTGTGVQPQH
j_gene: TRBJ1-2; v_gene: TRBV30; d_gene: .; CDR3aa: AWSVLTTGGYT
j_gene: TRBJ1-2; v_gene: TRBV5-6; d_gene: .; CDR3aa: ASSKYRVGYT
j_gene: TRBJ1-2; v_gene: TRBV20-1; d_gene: .; CDR3aa: SARLRRVF
j_gene: TRBJ2-2; v_gene: TRBV16; d_gene: .; CDR3aa: ASSQSKGDTGELF
j_gene: TRBJ2-1; v_gene: TRBV27; d_gene: .; CDR3aa: ASRPWAINEQF
j_gene: TRBJ2-1; v_gene: TRBV9; d_gene: .; CDR3aa: ASSAFSRNEQF
j_gene: TRBJ1-5; v_gene: TRBV2; d_gene: TRBD1; CDR3aa: ASRTGTGVNQPQH
j_gene: TRBJ2-5; v_gene: TRBV29-1; d_gene: .; CDR3aa: SVESSFQETQY
j_gene: TRBJ1-4; v_gene: TRBV28; d_gene: TRBD1; CDR3aa: ASRPYRGRDEKLF
j_gene: TRBJ2-7; v_gene: TRBV28; d_gene: .; CDR3aa: ASSLGQGEDEQY
j_gene: TRBJ2-7; v_gene: TRBV10-3; d_gene: TRBD1; CDR3aa: AISEQGQGATYEQY
j_gene: TRBJ2-3; v_gene: TRBV28; d_gene: .; CDR3aa: ASSLGGTDTQY